This T cell receptor (beta chain) was captured by sequencing in a study of graft-versus-host responses after intestinal transplantation. Study-level information: Isolated intestinal, liver-intestinal, or multivisceral transplants had been given to the recipients.

Sequencing was performed with immunoSEQ multiplex PCR; in TCRdb, only in-frame clones are kept and a portion is missing. The profile shows about 120,000 clones, about nine tenths of them singletons. With respect to this clone: As yet, its antigen is unknown.

The germline V and J ends were trimmed by 2 bases and 2 bases, with 8 bases remaining between them. Per the germline V gene, CDR1 is SGHVS and CDR2 is FNYEAQ. The CDR3 is 14 residues long. The J gene is TRBJ2-3, the V gene TRBV7-6; D is perhaps TRBD2 (5 bases). Sample: unstimulated CD4+ T cells sorted from spleen or lymph node cells, taken before intestinal transplant. This TCR derives from a human donor who received an intestinal transplant. CDR3 region: CASSLRGTTDTQYF. The CDR3 region has the DNA TGTGCCAGCAGCTTACGGGGAACCACAGATACGCAGTATTTT.